A single sample gave rise to the 15 T cell receptor beta chains below, sequenced in a study of Graves' ophthalmopathy and Graves' hyperthyroidism. The authors amplified TCR beta CDR3 regions from RNA transcripts. An initial RT-PCR round employing HTBI primers preceded a second-round multiplex PCR. TCRdb passed the multiplex PCR reads through MiXCR, listing each CDR3 protein once. Of 200,000 to 300,000 distinct CDR3 sequences listed, about 46% were seen once; the top ten hold approximately 44%. The sequenced sample was peripheral blood. The receptors here all came from an adult man with Graves' ophthalmopathy.

The V call is TRBV15, the J call TRBJ2-5; 8 bases fit TRBD1. The CDR3 has 17 amino acids. Per germline, CDR1 LNHNV and CDR2 YYDKDF (reference sequence). After removal of 1 base from V and 5 bases from J, the junction contained 12 bases not matched to a gene. CDR3 in DNA: TGTGCCACCAGCAGAGTATTTGGACAGGGCTTCTGGGAGACCCAGTACTTC. It encodes CATSRVFGQGFWETQYF.

This rearrangement joins TRBV11-2 to TRBJ2-7, with D unresolved. The germline CDR1 and CDR2 sequences are SGHAT and FQNNGV. The CDR3 loop spans 14 amino acids. Trimming left V 1 base short and J 2 bases short, with 9 bases between. The CDR3 DNA sequence: TGTGCCAGCAGCTTAGTGGCAGCGACCTACGAGCAGTACTTC. It codes for CASSLVAATYEQYF.

This clonotype was detected ten times or more. The V call is TRBV29-1, the J call TRBJ1-1; D not resolved. CDR3 length: 13 amino acids. V was pared by 5 bases and J by 5 bases, with 15 bases between. CDR1 and CDR2 from the germline V gene are SQVTM and ANQGSEA. In DNA form, the CDR3 reads TGCAGCGTTCGTCAGGTGAGGCAGACTGAAGCTTTCTTT. Translated: CSVRQVRQTEAFF. The entire variable domain, with the rest obtained from reference TRBV29-1 and TRBJ1-1, is as follows: SAVISQKPSRDICQRGTSLTIQCQVDSQVTMMFWYRQQPGQSLTLIATANQGSEATYESGFVIDKFPISRPNLTFSTLTVSNMSPEDSSIYLCSVRQVRQTEAFFGQGTRLTVV.

This chain connects TRBV20-1 to TRBJ1-2, with a possible D match to TRBD1 (6 bases). The germline CDR1 and CDR2 sequences are DFQATT and SNEGSKA (reference sequence). This CDR3 has 10 amino acids. Trimming took off 6 bases at V and 12 bases at J, with 14 bases between the two ends. The CDR3 loop is CSAGTPGNTF. CDR3 DNA: TGCAGTGCCGGGACACCTGGAAACACCTTC.

The chain couples TRBV20-1 to TRBJ1-2; D perhaps matches TRBD1 (6 bases). CDR1 and CDR2 from the germline V gene are DFQATT and SNEGSKA (reference sequence). V was cut by 1 base and J by 0 bases, with 12 bases left in between. The CDR3 is made up of 15 amino acids. CDR3 amino acids: CSARVLPGANYGYTF. For the CDR3, the DNA is TGCAGTGCTAGAGTACTTCCAGGGGCTAACTATGGCTACACCTTC.

The chain couples TRBV7-9 to TRBJ2-6, with D maybe TRBD1 (7 bases). CDR3 length equals 16 residues. Per germline, CDR1 SEHNR and CDR2 FQNEAQ (reference sequence). V was trimmed by 6 bases and J by 4 bases, leaving 16 bases between them. The DNA of the CDR3 is TGTGCCAGCAGTCCCGACAGGGAGGTGGGGGCCAACGTCCTGACTTTC. Protein sequence: CASSPDREVGANVLTF.

V usage is TRBV19 and J usage is TRBJ1-5; tentatively, D is TRBD1 (6 bases). The germline gives CDR1 LNHDA, CDR2 SQIVND (reference sequence). This CDR3 has 13 amino acids. V lost 7 bases and J lost 14, with 21 bases in between. The CDR3: CASTGGGGSYEHF. CDR3 in DNA: TGTGCCAGTACCGGGGGGGGCGGGAGCTACGAGCATTTT.

V and J are TRBV19 and TRBJ1-2, with TRBD1 as a possible D gene (5 bases). The germline V gene encodes CDR1 LNHDA and CDR2 SQIVND (reference sequence). V was pared by 7 bases and J by 5 bases, with 11 bases between. The CDR3 extends over 12 amino acids. The CDR3 bases are TGTGCCAGTACCAGGGAGTCGTATGGCTACACCTTC. It encodes CASTRESYGYTF. Full variable domain (outside the CDR3, taken from reference TRBV19 and TRBJ1-2): DGGITQSPKYLFRKEGQNVTLSCEQNLNHDAMYWYRQDPGQGLRLIYYSQIVNDFQKGDIAEGYSVSREKKESFPLTVTSAQKNPTAFYLCASTRESYGYTFGSGTRLTVV.

The J gene is TRBJ1-2, the V gene TRBV27, with unresolved D. This CDR3 contains 13 residues. Trimming shortened V by 3 bases and J by 5 bases, and 10 bases separated the two germline ends. CDR1 and CDR2 (germline): MNHEY, SMNVEV (reference sequence). The CDR3 bases are TGTGCCAGCAGTTTTACTGCCCTTTATGGCTACACCTTC. It is translated as CASSFTALYGYTF.

This chain uses TRBV20-1 with TRBJ2-5; tentatively, D is TRBD2 (5 bases). Deletions cut 0 bases from V and 5 bases from J, with 13 bases between. CDR3 length equals 14 residues. CDR1 DFQATT and CDR2 SNEGSKA come from the germline V gene (reference sequence). CDR3 protein: CSARDRRAVETQYF. CDR3 coding DNA: TGCAGTGCTAGAGATCGGCGGGCCGTGGAGACCCAGTACTTC.

This chain joins TRBV28 and TRBJ2-7, with a weak D call TRBD2 (6 bases). Germline CDR1 and CDR2: MDHEN and SYDVKM. V lost 7 bases to trimming and J lost 4 bases, with 11 bases between them. The CDR3 spans 12 residues. The CDR3 here is CASINRGYEQYF. CDR3 coding DNA: TGTGCCAGCATAAACCGGGGGTACGAGCAGTACTTC.

This clonotype has a handful of counts. V usage is TRBV5-8 and J usage is TRBJ2-7, with D maybe TRBD2 (7 bases). This CDR3 contains 15 residues. Trimming left V 5 bases short and J 0 bases short, with 15 bases between. Germline V gives CDR1 SGHTS, CDR2 YDEGEE. In nucleotides, the CDR3 is TGTGCCAGCAGGGGAGGGCCGGGGGCCTCCTACGAGCAGTACTTC. This codes for CASRGGPGASYEQYF. The whole variable domain, filled in from reference TRBV5-8 and TRBJ2-7, reads EAGVTQSPTHLIKTRGQQATLRCSPISGHTSVYWYQQALGLGLQFLLWYDEGEERNRGNFPPRFSGRQFPNYSSELNVNALELEDSALYLCASRGGPGASYEQYFGPGTRLTVT.

This chain joins TRBV12-3 or TRBV12-4 and TRBJ1-2, with TRBD1 as a possible D gene (5 bases). The CDR3 runs 17 residues. The V and J ends lost 5 bases and 0 bases respectively, with 19 bases between them. The CDR3 region is CASSLSGRLATNYGYTF. Here the CDR3 DNA reads TGTGCCAGCAGTCTCTCGGGACGACTGGCTACTAACTATGGCTACACCTTC.

V usage is TRBV12-3 or TRBV12-4 and J usage is TRBJ2-7; no definite D call. The germline V and J ends were trimmed by 2 bases and 5 bases, with 7 bases remaining between them. The CDR3 contains 12 residues. The CDR3 protein is CASSLLSNEQYF. In DNA form, the CDR3 reads TGTGCCAGCAGTTTACTCTCAAACGAGCAGTACTTC.

This clonotype came up a few times. V usage is TRBV13 and J usage is TRBJ2-2, with D maybe TRBD2 (7 bases). Trimming left V 3 bases short and J 4 bases short, with 21 bases between. Germline V CDR1 and CDR2: PRHDT, FYEKMQ (reference sequence). This CDR3 has 18 amino acids. The CDR3: CASSLGAGASKITGELFF. The CDR3 region has the DNA TGTGCCAGCAGCTTGGGGGCGGGGGCCTCAAAAATCACCGGGGAGCTGTTTTTT.